This T cell receptor beta chain was captured by sequencing in a study of shared clonotypes between healthy human individuals. Study-level findings and limits: In general, naive subsets displayed greater estimated richness than memory subsets did.

Trimming took 6 bases from V and 7 from J; bases not matched to a gene: 11. CDR3 size: 16 residues. In germline, CDR1 is MNHEY, CDR2 SMNVEV (reference sequence). As defined, naive CD8 cells were CD45RO-negative and positively selected for CCR7, with terminally differentiated effector memory CD45RA+ cells excluded. Here immunoSEQ multiplex PCR was the method, and the copy in TCRdb shows in-frame clones only, minus some. In the table there are 2 million to 2.5 million clones, over 85% of which are singletons. Concerning this clone: Its matching antigen is unknown.

The specimen sequenced was naive CD8+ T cells sorted from blood. This sequence was found in a man aged 18 to 30 in good health. The rearrangement links TRBV27 to TRBJ2-1; TRBD2 aligns across 11 bases. The CDR3 DNA is TGTGCCAGCAGGCCCCTATCCCTAGCGGGAGGTAATGAGCAGTTCTTC. Its translation is CASRPLSLAGGNEQFF.